The 15 T cell receptor beta chains below come from one sample, sequenced in a study of blood T cell repertoires in COVID-19. Libraries were prepared by immunoSEQ multiplex PCR; TCRdb keeps only in-frame clonotypes and omits some of them. The data hold over 110,000 clones, with about 86% observed a single time. Sequenced input: peripheral blood. The origin of the receptors is a human donor in a cohort sampled during active COVID-19.

The rearrangement links TRBV18 to TRBJ2-3; 8 nucleotides match TRBD1. CDR1 KGHSH and CDR2 LQKENI come from the germline V gene. J gave up 4 bases and V 3 bases, and 6 bases lay outside the gene matches. The CDR3 covers 15 residues. The CDR3 sequence: CASSPRTGTSDTQYF. CDR3 DNA: TGTGCCAGCTCACCCCGGACAGGGACCTCAGATACGCAGTATTTT.

This sequence joins TRBV28 and TRBJ2-7; TRBD2 agrees at 10 bases. The CDR3 runs to 14 residues. The germline V gene has CDR1 MDHEN and CDR2 SYDVKM. J lost 8 bases, V lost 3 bases, and 7 bases had no gene match. For the CDR3, the DNA is TGTGCCAGCAGTTTTATGCTAGCGGGAGTTCAGCAGTACTTC. Translated, it gives CASSFMLAGVQQYF. The full variable domain, its missing parts supplied by reference TRBV28 and TRBJ2-7, is DVKVTQSSRYLVKRTGEKVFLECVQDMDHENMFWYRQDPGLGLRLIYFSYDVKMKEKGDIPEGYSVSREKKERFSLILESASTNQTSMYLCASSFMLAGVQQYFGPGTRLTVT.

This sequence joins TRBV7-9 and TRBJ2-7, with 7 bases that match TRBD2. V was pared by 1 base and J by 6 bases, with 3 bases of the junction left unmatched. Germline loops: CDR1 SEHNR, CDR2 FQNEAQ (reference sequence). CDR3 size: 13 residues. The CDR3, as DNA: TGTGCCAGCAGCTTAGAGCGGGATGCCGAGCAGTACTTC. This encodes CASSLERDAEQYF.

The chain joins TRBV5-1 to TRBJ2-5; possible D gene TRBD1, 5 bases. Germline V CDR1 and CDR2: SGHRS, YFSETQ. Trimming removed 1 base at V and 5 bases at J, with 21 bases between. The CDR3 has 17 residues. The CDR3, as DNA: TGCGCCAGCAGCTTGTACCTCCAACCGGGCTCAGGGGAGACCCAGTACTTC. It translates to CASSLYLQPGSGETQYF.

This clone was picked up one time. The CDR3, as DNA: TGTGCCAGCAGCCCACATCAGACTAGCGGGAGATCAGTCAATGAGCAGTTCTTC. This encodes CASSPHQTSGRSVNEQFF. The rearrangement joins TRBV9 to TRBJ2-1; TRBD2 agrees at 12 bases. CDR3 size: 18 residues. Trimming cost V 4 bases and J 6 bases; bases outside gene matches: 14. CDR1 and CDR2 from the germline V gene are SGDLS and YYNGEE.

This sequence joins TRBV5-4 and TRBJ2-1; 8 bases line up with TRBD2. The CDR3 is 15 residues long. Germline V lookup: CDR1 SGHNT, CDR2 YYREEE (reference sequence). V trimming: 4 bases; J trimming: 5 bases; junction bases outside the gene matches: 8. For the CDR3, the DNA is TGTGCCAGCAGCCCCCTAGCGGGTGGCGACAATGAGCAGTTCTTC. Residues: CASSPLAGGDNEQFF.

In its sample, this clone was seen once. This rearrangement joins TRBV25-1 to TRBJ2-2; D is ambiguous. The CDR3 spans 14 residues. The germline CDR1 and CDR2 sequences are MGHDK and SYGVNS. V was clipped by 2 bases and J by 4 bases, with 8 bases between them. The CDR3 DNA sequence: TGTGCCAGCAGTGAACACCGACTCACCGGGGAGCTGTTTTTT. This sequence encodes CASSEHRLTGELFF.

CDR3 in amino acids: CATSSPSGVYNEQFF. CDR3 bases: TGTGCCACCAGCAGCCCTAGCGGGGTCTACAATGAGCAGTTCTTC. The chain joins TRBV15 to TRBJ2-1, with 9 bases fitting TRBD2. Germline V gene sequence: CDR1 LNHNV, CDR2 YYDKDF (reference sequence). The CDR3 is made up of 15 amino acids. V lost 3 bases and J lost 3; bases outside the gene matches: 3. Full variable domain (rest looked up from reference TRBV15 and TRBJ2-1): DAMVIQNPRYQVTQFGKPVTLSCSQTLNHNVMYWYQQKSSQAPKLLFHYYDKDFNNEADTPDNFQSRRPNTSFCFLDIRSPGLGDTAMYLCATSSPSGVYNEQFFGPGTRLTVL.

The V call is TRBV7-2, the J call TRBJ2-5; the match to TRBD2 covers 9 bases. The CDR3 runs 14 residues. Looked up from germline, CDR1 is SGHTA and CDR2 is FQGNSA. The trim removed 3 bases at V and 5 bases at J, leaving 4 bases unmatched. CDR3 protein: CASSFRGRAETQYF. The CDR3, as DNA: TGTGCCAGCAGCTTCCGCGGGAGGGCCGAGACCCAGTACTTC.

The chain couples TRBV5-6 to TRBJ2-7; TRBD2 matches 9 bases. Losses at the gene ends were 0 bases for V and 5 bases for J; bases not matched to a gene: 6. Germline CDR1 SGHDT, CDR2 YYEEEE. The CDR3 spans 15 residues. The DNA of the CDR3 is TGTGCCAGCAGCTTGGTGGCGGGAGGGCCCCACGAGCAGTACTTC. Translated, it gives CASSLVAGGPHEQYF.

This chain connects TRBV6-5 to TRBJ1-2; D uncertain. There are 13 residues in the CDR3. Deletions cut 2 bases from V and 7 bases from J, with 11 bases between. Germline CDR1 MNHEY, CDR2 SVGAGI. The CDR3 DNA reads TGTGCCAGCAGTTACATGGCTTCGGGTGGCTACACCTTC. Its translation is CASSYMASGGYTF.

This clone appeared a few times. The V call is TRBV7-2, the J call TRBJ1-1, with D hard to call. CDR1 and CDR2 (germline): SGHTA, FQGNSA. Deletions cut 2 bases from V and 4 bases from J, with 8 bases between. The CDR3 runs 13 residues. This CDR3 is CASSLNSVTEAFF. The DNA for the CDR3 is TGTGCCAGCAGCTTAAATTCTGTCACTGAAGCTTTCTTT.

This clone was seen at least ten times. The junction departs from germline at one end; a sequencing error may be responsible. The chain joins TRBV11-3 to TRBJ2-3; 8 bases match TRBD2. The CDR3 has 13 residues. CDR1 is SGHNT, CDR2 YENEEA, per germline. The CDR3 protein is CASSQAGGDTRYF. The CDR3 DNA follows: TGTGCCAGCAGCCAGGCGGGGGGTGATACGCGGTATTTT.

The chain uses TRBV6-5 and TRBJ1-2; the D gene is possibly TRBD1 (5 bases). V was shortened by 8 bases and J by 7 bases, with 20 bases between the two germline ends. The CDR3 has 14 amino acids. CDR1 is MNHEY, CDR2 SVGAGI, per germline. CDR3 DNA sequence: TGTGCCAGCCGCAGGGACTGGACCCCTTCTGGCTACACCTTC. Translating gives CASRRDWTPSGYTF.

This clone was picked up one time. The chain uses TRBV20-1 and TRBJ2-7, with D possibly being TRBD2 (5 bases). Germline V lookup: CDR1 DFQATT, CDR2 SNEGSKA (reference sequence). V lost 3 bases and J lost 3, with 24 bases in between. CDR3 length equals 17 residues. CDR3 loop: CSASLLPPSLDNYEQYF. The CDR3 DNA reads as TGCAGTGCTAGTTTACTGCCTCCTAGCTTAGACAACTACGAGCAGTACTTC.